The 27 T cell receptor beta chains below were found in one sample sequenced in a study of cytomegalovirus exposure and HLA in healthy donors. The PCR contained 60 Vbeta and 13 Jbeta primers. TCRdb keeps only in-frame clones here, not all; method: immunoSEQ multiplex PCR. Here the sample spans 180,000 or so clones, approximately 78% being singletons. What was sequenced was PBMCs. Every receptor here comes from a human donor in good health.

This clone was recorded only once. V is TRBV6-6 and J is TRBJ1-2; TRBD1 matches at 7 bases. The germline V gene has CDR1 MNHNY and CDR2 SVGAGI (reference sequence). V was pared by 5 bases and J by 2 bases, with 8 bases of the junction left unmatched. This CDR3 contains 15 residues. CDR3 sequence reads: CASSGVTGANYGYTF. As DNA, the CDR3 is TGTGCCAGCAGTGGGGTCACAGGGGCGAACTATGGCTACACCTTC.

V is TRBV27 and J is TRBJ2-5; TRBD2 agrees at 13 bases. The CDR3 is made up of 19 amino acids. The trim removed 6 bases at V and 2 bases at J, leaving 15 bases unmatched. Germline loops: CDR1 MNHEY, CDR2 SMNVEV (reference sequence). Here the CDR3 reads CASRGLAGVGSGVQETQYF. CDR3 in DNA: TGTGCCAGCAGAGGACTAGCGGGGGTCGGATCCGGAGTACAAGAGACCCAGTACTTC.

CDR3 bases: TGTGCCACCAGCAGACCGGGACAGGGGTACGACGAGCAGTACTTC. Translated: CATSRPGQGYDEQYF. The chain uses TRBV15 and TRBJ2-7; TRBD1 aligns across 10 bases. The CDR3 length is 15 residues. J lost 5 bases, V lost 2 bases, and 6 bases had no gene match. Germline-derived CDR1 and CDR2 are LNHNV and YYDKDF (reference sequence).

The J gene is TRBJ2-3, the V gene TRBV12-5; 11 nucleotides line up with TRBD2. The germline V gene encodes CDR1 LGHNT and CDR2 FRNRAP. This CDR3 is 17 amino acids long. V shed 1 base and J 0 bases; nucleotides not matched to a gene: 3. The CDR3 is CASGLGLAGLSTDTQYF. CDR3 sequence (DNA): TGTGCTAGTGGTTTGGGACTAGCGGGGCTTAGCACAGATACGCAGTATTTT.

This clone was seen only a few times. The CDR3 spells CASRKDSYEQYF. In DNA, the CDR3 is TGTGCCAGCAGAAAGGACAGCTACGAGCAGTACTTC. The chain has TRBV6-6 and TRBJ2-7; D possibly corresponds to TRBD1 (6 bases). Germline values: CDR1 MNHNY, CDR2 SVGAGI (reference sequence). There are 12 residues in the CDR3. The V end was cut by 6 bases, the J end by 3 bases, with 9 bases between.

The V gene is TRBV6-6, the J gene TRBJ2-7; 7 bases line up with TRBD1. The V gene end was trimmed by 6 bases and the J gene end by 4 bases; junction bases not matched to a gene: 9. The length of the CDR3 is 14 residues. Germline V gene sequence: CDR1 MNHNY, CDR2 SVGAGI (reference sequence). CDR3 nucleotides: TGTGCCAGCAGCCCAGAGGGACAGCCTTACGAGCAGTACTTC. As protein: CASSPEGQPYEQYF.

V gene TRBV5-1 combines with J gene TRBJ1-1; TRBD1 matches at 7 bases. The CDR3 covers 13 residues. V dropped 0 bases and J dropped 7; count of bases not matched to a gene: 3. In germline, CDR1 is SGHRS, CDR2 YFSETQ. Here the CDR3 DNA reads TGCGCCAGCAGCTTGGGGACAGGTGTTGAAGCTTTCTTT. Encoded protein: CASSLGTGVEAFF.

The J gene is TRBJ1-5, the V gene TRBV2, with TRBD1 matching over 9 bases. The CDR3 runs 14 residues. CDR1 and CDR2 (germline): SNHLY, FYNNEI. With V trimmed by 7 bases and J by 6 bases, 7 bases remained unmatched. The CDR3, as DNA: TGTGCCAGCAAAGGACAGGGGATTCCTCAGCCCCAGCATTTT. As protein: CASKGQGIPQPQHF.

The chain employs TRBV27 and TRBJ1-6, with TRBD1 matching over 8 bases. J lost 4 bases, V lost 5 bases, and 10 bases had no gene match. Per the germline V gene, CDR1 is MNHEY and CDR2 is SMNVEV (reference sequence). This CDR3 comprises 17 residues. CDR3 region: CASSPRTGGSYNSPLHF. CDR3 nucleotide sequence: TGTGCCAGCAGTCCTAGAACAGGGGGTTCATATAATTCACCCCTCCACTTT.

The chain is built from TRBV6-5 and TRBJ2-7, with a tentative D call TRBD1 (6 bases). This CDR3 has 15 residues. CDR1 and CDR2 from the germline V gene are MNHEY and SVGAGI. V was trimmed by 10 bases and J by 0 bases, leaving 19 bases between them. The CDR3 sequence: CATSLSGTLSYEQYF. As DNA, the CDR3 is TGTGCCACCTCGCTCTCCGGGACACTCTCCTACGAGCAGTACTTC.

This clone was counted between two and nine times. The chain employs TRBV5-4 and TRBJ2-4, with TRBD1 as a possible D gene (6 bases). Per the germline V gene, CDR1 is SGHNT and CDR2 is YYREEE (reference sequence). This CDR3 comprises 14 residues. Trimming left V 4 bases short and J 8 bases short, with 16 bases between. The CDR3 region is CASSQGTSRDIQYF. For the CDR3, the DNA is TGTGCCAGCAGCCAGGGGACCTCGAGGGACATTCAGTACTTC.

The chain recombines TRBV5-1 with TRBJ2-7; D gene unclear. Trimming left V 0 bases short and J 0 bases short, with 7 bases between. This CDR3 has 14 amino acids. The germline V gene encodes CDR1 SGHRS and CDR2 YFSETQ. DNA for the CDR3: TGCGCCAGCAGCTTGGGCTACAGCTCCTACGAGCAGTACTTC. This encodes CASSLGYSSYEQYF.

The rearrangement links TRBV7-8 to TRBJ2-7, with 11 bases lining up with TRBD2. This CDR3 is 15 amino acids long. The germline gives CDR1 SGHVS, CDR2 FQNEAQ. Losses at the gene ends were 5 bases for V and 5 bases for J; bases not matched to a gene: 8. The CDR3 nucleotides are TGTGCCAGCAGCGATCGACTAGCGGGGTACCACGAGCAGTACTTC. Amino acids: CASSDRLAGYHEQYF. The full variable domain, its missing parts supplied by reference TRBV7-8 and TRBJ2-7, is GAGVSQSPRYKVAKRGQDVALRCDPISGHVSLFWYQQALGQGPEFLTYFQNEAQLDKSGLPSDRFFAERPEGSVSTLKIQRTQQEDSAVYLCASSDRLAGYHEQYFGPGTRLTVT.

This clone is a singleton in its sample. The chain couples TRBV30 to TRBJ2-5; 7 bases agree with TRBD1. The germline gives CDR1 GTSNPN, CDR2 SVGIG (reference sequence). The CDR3 loop spans 11 amino acids. Unmatched junction bases numbered 4, after V lost 7 bases and J lost 5 bases. DNA for the CDR3: TGTGCCTTCACAGGGGAGGAGACCCAGTACTTC. This sequence encodes CAFTGEETQYF.

The CDR3 DNA reads as TGTGCCAGCAGTGAGAGCTCCAGGGGGCGGTACGAGCAGTACTTC. Translated, it gives CASSESSRGRYEQYF. The chain has TRBV6-1 and TRBJ2-7; TRBD1 aligns across 8 bases. V shed 3 bases, J shed 4 bases, and the junction held 8 bases outside the gene matches. In germline, CDR1 is MNHNS, CDR2 SASEGT. The CDR3 has 15 amino acids.

This clone was seen more than once but under ten times. The chain links TRBV2 to TRBJ1-2; perhaps TRBD1 as D (6 bases). V lost 6 bases to trimming and J lost 8 bases, with 16 bases between them. In germline, CDR1 is SNHLY, CDR2 FYNNEI. This CDR3 has 13 residues. The chain's CDR3 is CASRGRDIGGYTF. CDR3 sequence (DNA): TGTGCCAGCAGAGGACGGGACATCGGGGGCTACACCTTC.

About this clone itself: The sample carries other DNA sequences with the same CDR3. This chain links TRBV9 with TRBJ1-4; 7 nucleotides align to TRBD1. CDR3 size: 14 residues. J lost 8 bases, V lost 0 bases, and 4 bases had no gene match. Germline V gives CDR1 SGDLS, CDR2 YYNGEE. For the CDR3, the DNA is TGTGCCAGCAGCGTAGGACAGGGTGGGGAAAAACTGTTTTTT. It specifies CASSVGQGGEKLFF.

This clone has a handful of counts. The rearrangement uses TRBV7-9 and TRBJ2-7; 8 bases align to TRBD1. The CDR3 extends over 14 amino acids. Germline trimming cut 2 bases from V and 7 bases from J; bases unmatched to any gene: 7. Looked up from germline, CDR1 is SEHNR and CDR2 is FQNEAQ (reference sequence). The CDR3 protein is CASSLRTGTEEQYF. The CDR3 DNA follows: TGTGCCAGCAGCTTAAGGACAGGGACGGAGGAGCAGTACTTC.

The CDR3: CASSPVSGNTIYF. In DNA, the CDR3 is TGTGCCAGCAGCCCCGTCTCTGGAAACACCATATATTTT. The chain carries TRBV7-9 and TRBJ1-3; unclear D gene. This CDR3 comprises 13 residues. V dropped 5 bases and J dropped 0 bases, with 5 bases sitting between them. Germline-derived CDR1 and CDR2 are SEHNR and FQNEAQ (reference sequence). Full variable domain (missing parts from reference TRBV7-9 and TRBJ1-3): DTGVSQNPRHKITKRGQNVTFRCDPISEHNRLYWYRQTLGQGPEFLTYFQNEAQLEKSRLLSDRFSAERPKGSFSTLEIQRTEQGDSAMYLCASSPVSGNTIYFGEGSWLTVV.

The chain combines TRBV2 with TRBJ1-2; D is possibly TRBD1 (6 bases). V lost 7 bases, J lost 3 bases, and 15 bases lay in between. CDR1 SNHLY and CDR2 FYNNEI come from the germline V gene. The CDR3 spans 14 residues. CDR3 region: CASKGVRGYYGYTF. CDR3 in DNA: TGTGCCAGCAAGGGGGTCAGGGGATACTATGGCTACACCTTC.

CDR3 amino acids: CASSIFRLNTEAFF. Here the CDR3 DNA reads TGTGCCAGTAGTATCTTTCGGTTGAACACTGAAGCTTTCTTT. The rearrangement links TRBV19 to TRBJ1-1; D is ambiguous. Germline V CDR1 and CDR2: LNHDA, SQIVND (reference sequence). The ends were cut back, 3 bases at V and 0 bases at J, with 8 bases in the middle. CDR3 length equals 14 residues.

The chain combines TRBV4-1 with TRBJ2-5; maybe TRBD1 (6 bases). Trimming pared 1 base from V and 1 base from J, leaving 19 bases between. Germline V gene data show CDR1 as MGHRA and CDR2 as YSYEKL. This CDR3 has 18 amino acids. Here the CDR3 DNA reads TGCGCCAGCAGCCAAGGGCTCCTGGGGGCGTTAGTCCAAGAGACCCAGTACTTC. Protein sequence: CASSQGLLGALVQETQYF.

J is TRBJ1-5 and V is TRBV6-1; 7 bases are shared with TRBD1. J lost 5 bases, V lost 4 bases, and 5 bases had no gene match. CDR3 length: 14 residues. Germline V CDR1 and CDR2: MNHNS, SASEGT. CDR3 in DNA: TGTGCCAGCAGTGGACAGGGTTATGATCAGCCCCAGCATTTT. It codes for CASSGQGYDQPQHF.

Here the CDR3 DNA reads TGTGCCAGCAGCCCACCCCGCGGGGGGGCAGGGGAGCAGTACTTC. Its protein product is CASSPPRGGAGEQYF. The chain recombines TRBV7-8 with TRBJ2-7, with TRBD2 matching 9 bases. Trimming took 5 bases from V and 7 from J; bases not matched to a gene: 12. The length of the CDR3 is 15 residues. Germline V CDR1 and CDR2: SGHVS, FQNEAQ. Supplemented by reference TRBV7-8 and TRBJ2-7, the full variable domain reads GAGVSQSPRYKVAKRGQDVALRCDPISGHVSLFWYQQALGQGPEFLTYFQNEAQLDKSGLPSDRFFAERPEGSVSTLKIQRTQQEDSAVYLCASSPPRGGAGEQYFGPGTRLTVT.

The chain recombines TRBV9 with TRBJ2-2, with D perhaps matching TRBD1 (7 bases). Trimming removed 0 bases from V and 5 bases from J, with 17 bases in between. Germline loops: CDR1 SGDLS, CDR2 YYNGEE. The CDR3 contains 17 residues. The CDR3 sequence: CASSVDSWQGGTGELFF. The CDR3 bases are TGTGCCAGCAGCGTAGATTCCTGGCAGGGGGGAACCGGGGAGCTGTTTTTT.

The rearrangement links TRBV10-3 to TRBJ2-7; D perhaps matches TRBD1 (5 bases). The CDR3 totals 11 residues. Per germline, CDR1 ENHRY and CDR2 SYGVKD. The V end was cut by 10 bases, the J end by 7 bases, with 14 bases between. The CDR3 DNA reads TGTGCCAGCATCAGGGTTTGGGAGCAGTACTTC. As protein: CASIRVWEQYF.

V is TRBV29-1 and J is TRBJ1-1; D perhaps matches TRBD1 (6 bases). The CDR3 is made up of 12 amino acids. The V gene lost 4 bases and the J gene lost 2 bases, with 8 bases spanning the gap. Germline CDR1 SQVTM, CDR2 ANQGSEA. CDR3 nucleotides: TGCAGCGTTGCCAGGGGAAACACTGAAGCTTTCTTT. Its translation: CSVARGNTEAFF.